The sequence of this TCR beta chain was determined in a study of cytotoxic CD8 clonotypes in ibrutinib-treated CLL. TCRdb's copy holds only in-frame clones and misses some; the assay was immunoSEQ multiplex PCR. The table lists some 50,000 clones, roughly 50% of them singletons. Study-wide findings and caveats: Public clonotypes, rarely seen, contracted or held steady on treatment. Whereas clonality rose at ibrutinib response, it declined toward baseline at progression.

About this clone: Its antigen is not identified.

Material: PBMCs, obtained after 24 months of ibrutinib treatment. This sequence was found in a human donor with chronic lymphocytic leukemia.

The CDR3 spells CASSDAGSALYEQYV. Here the CDR3 DNA reads TGTGCCAGCAGTGATGCAGGGTCGGCACTCTACGAGCAGTACGTC. This chain links TRBV6-1 with TRBJ2-7, with D possibly TRBD1 on 5 matching bases. Trimming removed 3 bases at V and 3 bases at J, with 15 bases between. The germline gives CDR1 MNHNS, CDR2 SASEGT. This CDR3 is 15 amino acids long.